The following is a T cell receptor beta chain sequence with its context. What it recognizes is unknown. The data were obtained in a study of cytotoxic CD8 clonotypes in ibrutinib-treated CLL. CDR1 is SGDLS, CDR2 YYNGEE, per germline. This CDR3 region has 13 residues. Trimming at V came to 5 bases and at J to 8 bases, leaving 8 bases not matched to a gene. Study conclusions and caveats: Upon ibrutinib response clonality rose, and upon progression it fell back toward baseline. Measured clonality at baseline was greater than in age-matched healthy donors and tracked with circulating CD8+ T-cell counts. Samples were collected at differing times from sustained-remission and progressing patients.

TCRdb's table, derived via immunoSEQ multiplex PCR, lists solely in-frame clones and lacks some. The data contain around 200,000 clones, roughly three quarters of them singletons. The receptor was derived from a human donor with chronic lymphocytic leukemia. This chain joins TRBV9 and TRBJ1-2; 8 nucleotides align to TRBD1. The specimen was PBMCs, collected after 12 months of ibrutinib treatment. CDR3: CASRRGTGGGYTF. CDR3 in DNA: TGTGCCAGCAGGAGGGGGACAGGAGGAGGCTACACCTTC.